Listed below are T cell receptor beta chains from one sample, sequenced in a study of blood T cell repertoires in COVID-19. Only in-frame clones appear in the TCRdb table, and some are missing; sequencing was by immunoSEQ multiplex PCR. This table has about 65,000 clones, about 81% appearing once. The material sequenced was peripheral blood. The receptors were sampled from an older man with acute or convalescent COVID-19. CDR3s include the opening cysteine and the closing phenylalanine or tryptophan. D genes are given only for firm matches. Clone size is given for some rows only: seen once, a few or many times, or a class if the clone is expanded.

d_call,clone_size,j_call,v_call,cdr3_aa,cdr3_nt
.,.,TRBJ1-1,TRBV10-2,CASSKPSRGTEAFF,TGCGCCAGCAGTAAGCCGTCCCGGGGCACTGAAGCTTTCTTT
.,.,TRBJ1-4,TRBV29-1,CSCRGPTNEKLFF,TGCAGCTGCAGGGGTCCAACTAATGAAAAACTGTTTTTT
.,few,TRBJ2-7,TRBV11-2,CASSGDTYEQYF,TGTGCCAGCAGCGGGGACACCTACGAGCAGTACTTC
.,.,TRBJ2-3,TRBV6-6,CASSAGISLLGKERYF,TGTGCCAGCAGTGCAGGGATCAGTTTACTCGGCAAGGAAAGGTATTTT
.,.,TRBJ1-1,TRBV9,CASSVATMATEAFF,TGTGCCAGCAGCGTAGCTACTATGGCCACTGAAGCTTTCTTT
TRBD2,.,TRBJ2-5,TRBV4-2,CASSQDSLAGRTQYF,TGTGCCAGCAGCCAAGATTCACTAGCGGGTCGGACCCAGTACTTC
TRBD1,.,TRBJ2-7,TRBV3-1/TRBV3-2,CASSQGGQSYEQYF,TGTGCCAGCAGCCAAGGGGGACAGTCCTACGAGCAGTACTTC
.,.,TRBJ1-6,TRBV27,CASSPAGHDSPLHF,TGTGCCAGCAGCCCTGCTGGGCACGATTCACCCCTCCACTTT
TRBD2,.,TRBJ2-5,TRBV5-1,CASSLSTSGEETQYF,TGCGCCAGCAGCTTGTCCACTAGCGGGGAAGAGACCCAGTACTTC
TRBD2,.,TRBJ2-1,TRBV5-1,CASSLAGLAGGNNEQFF,TGCGCCAGCAGCTTGGCGGGACTAGCGGGGGGCAACAATGAGCAGTTCTTC
.,.,TRBJ1-4,TRBV12-5,CASGQGSTNEKLFF,TGTGCTAGTGGCCAGGGCTCGACTAATGAAAAACTGTTTTTT
.,.,TRBJ2-3,TRBV3-1/TRBV3-2,CASSQVAGPTDTQYF,TGTGCCAGCAGCCAAGTGGCGGGGCCCACAGATACGCAGTATTTT
.,.,TRBJ1-5,TRBV19,CASSTDRNSNQPQHF,TGTGCCAGTAGTACCGACAGGAATAGCAATCAGCCCCAGCATTTT
.,once,TRBJ1-4,TRBV18,CASSPSRGDNEKLFF,TGTGCCAGCTCGCCCTCCAGGGGCGATAATGAAAAACTGTTTTTT
.,once,TRBJ1-5,TRBV6-5,CASSQGISNQPQHF,TGTGCCAGCTCCCAGGGGATAAGCAATCAGCCCCAGCATTTT
TRBD2,.,TRBJ2-3,TRBV4-1,CASTRTGLAGGTDTQYF,TGCGCCAGCACCCGGACGGGACTAGCGGGGGGAACAGATACGCAGTATTTT
.,.,TRBJ2-2,TRBV6-5,CASHAYGSNTGELFF,TGTGCCAGCCACGCTTACGGTTCGAACACCGGGGAGCTGTTTTTT
.,.,TRBJ1-1,TRBV2,CASERGGQNTEAFF,TGTGCCAGCGAACGAGGCGGCCAGAACACTGAAGCTTTCTTT
.,.,TRBJ1-2,TRBV6-6,CASGEALNYGYTF,TGTGCCAGCGGGGAGGCCCTAAACTATGGCTACACCTTC
.,.,TRBJ2-1,TRBV9,CASSVVSGYNEQFF,TGTGCCAGCAGCGTAGTAAGCGGGTACAATGAGCAGTTCTTC
.,.,TRBJ1-2,TRBV5-1,CASSLALGRGYGYTF,TGCGCCAGCAGCTTGGCTCTCGGCAGGGGCTATGGCTACACCTTC
.,few,TRBJ1-1,TRBV7-9,CASTAQGRDTEAFF,TGTGCCAGCACCGCCCAGGGGCGGGACACTGAAGCTTTCTTT
TRBD1,.,TRBJ1-1,TRBV7-9,CASSLGFQGATEAFF,TGTGCCAGCAGCTTAGGATTCCAGGGGGCAACTGAAGCTTTCTTT
.,once,TRBJ2-5,TRBV18,CASSPRTIEETQYF,TGTGCCAGCTCACCACGGACTATCGAAGAGACCCAGTACTTC